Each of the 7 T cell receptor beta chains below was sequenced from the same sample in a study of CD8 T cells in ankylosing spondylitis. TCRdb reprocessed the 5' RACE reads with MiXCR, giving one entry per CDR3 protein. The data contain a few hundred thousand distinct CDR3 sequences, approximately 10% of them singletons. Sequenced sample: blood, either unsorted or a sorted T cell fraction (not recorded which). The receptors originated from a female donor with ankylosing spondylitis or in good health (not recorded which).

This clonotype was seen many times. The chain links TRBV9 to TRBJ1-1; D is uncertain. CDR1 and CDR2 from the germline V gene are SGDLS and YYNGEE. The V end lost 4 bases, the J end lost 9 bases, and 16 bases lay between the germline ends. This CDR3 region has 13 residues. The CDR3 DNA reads TGTGCCAGCAGCCGCGACACCCGAAGCAAAGCTTTCTTT. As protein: CASSRDTRSKAFF.

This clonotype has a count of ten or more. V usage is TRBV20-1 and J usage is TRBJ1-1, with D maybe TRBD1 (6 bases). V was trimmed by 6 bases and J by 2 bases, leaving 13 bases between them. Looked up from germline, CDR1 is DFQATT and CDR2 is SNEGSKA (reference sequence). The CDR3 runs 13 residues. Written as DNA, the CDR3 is TGCAGTGCCGAACAGGGTAGTAACACTGAAGCTTTCTTT. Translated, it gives CSAEQGSNTEAFF.

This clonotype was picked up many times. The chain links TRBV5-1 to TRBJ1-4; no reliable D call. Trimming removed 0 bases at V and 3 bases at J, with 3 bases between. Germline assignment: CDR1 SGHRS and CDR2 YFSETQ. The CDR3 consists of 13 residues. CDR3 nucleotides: TGCGCCAGCAGCTTGGAAGCTAATGAAAAACTGTTTTTT. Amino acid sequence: CASSLEANEKLFF.

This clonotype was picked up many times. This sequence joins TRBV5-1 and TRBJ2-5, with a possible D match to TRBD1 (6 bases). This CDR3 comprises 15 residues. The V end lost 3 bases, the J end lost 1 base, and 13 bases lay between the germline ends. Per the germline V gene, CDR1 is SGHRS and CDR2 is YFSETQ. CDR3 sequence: CASSSTGPFQETQYF. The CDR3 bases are TGCGCCAGCAGCTCAACAGGGCCTTTCCAAGAGACCCAGTACTTC.

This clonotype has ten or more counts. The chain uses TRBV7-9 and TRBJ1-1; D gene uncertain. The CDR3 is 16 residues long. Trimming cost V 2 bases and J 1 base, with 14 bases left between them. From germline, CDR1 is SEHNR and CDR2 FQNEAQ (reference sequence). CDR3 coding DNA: TGTGCCAGCAGCTTATCCGGAGTTTCGCGGAACACTGAAGCTTTCTTT. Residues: CASSLSGVSRNTEAFF.

This CDR3 is CASSSTGTSGKKSYNEQFF. CDR3 nucleotides: TGTGCCAGCAGCAGTACCGGGACTAGCGGAAAAAAAAGCTACAATGAGCAGTTCTTC. The chain carries TRBV25-1 and TRBJ2-1; 11 positions agree with TRBD2. Per the germline V gene, CDR1 is MGHDK and CDR2 is SYGVNS. This CDR3 is built from 19 residues. Losses at the gene ends were 6 bases for V and 3 bases for J; bases not matched to a gene: 16.

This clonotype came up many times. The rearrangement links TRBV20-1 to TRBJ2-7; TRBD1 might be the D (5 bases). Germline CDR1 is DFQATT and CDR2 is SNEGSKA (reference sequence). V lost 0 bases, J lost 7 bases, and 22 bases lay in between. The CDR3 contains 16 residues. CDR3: CSARDFKPGIEWEQYF. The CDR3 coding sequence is TGCAGTGCTAGAGATTTCAAGCCAGGGATAGAGTGGGAGCAGTACTTC.